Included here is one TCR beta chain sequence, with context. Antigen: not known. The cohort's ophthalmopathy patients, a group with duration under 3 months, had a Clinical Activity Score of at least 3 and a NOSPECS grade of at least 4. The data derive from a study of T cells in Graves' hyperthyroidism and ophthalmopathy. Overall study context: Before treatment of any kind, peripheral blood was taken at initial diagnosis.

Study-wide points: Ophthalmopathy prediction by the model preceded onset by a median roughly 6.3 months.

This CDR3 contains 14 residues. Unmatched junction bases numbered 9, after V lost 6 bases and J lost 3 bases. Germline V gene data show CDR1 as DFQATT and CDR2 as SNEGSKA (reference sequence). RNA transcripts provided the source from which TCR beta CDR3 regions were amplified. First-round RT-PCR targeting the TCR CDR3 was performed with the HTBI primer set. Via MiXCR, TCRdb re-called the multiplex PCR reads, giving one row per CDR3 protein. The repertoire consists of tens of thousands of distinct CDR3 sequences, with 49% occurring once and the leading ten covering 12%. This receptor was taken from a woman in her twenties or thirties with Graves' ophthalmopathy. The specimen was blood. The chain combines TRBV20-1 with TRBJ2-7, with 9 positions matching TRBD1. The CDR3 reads CSAVPGTGFYEQYF. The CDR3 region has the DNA TGCAGTGCCGTTCCCGGGACAGGGTTCTACGAGCAGTACTTC.